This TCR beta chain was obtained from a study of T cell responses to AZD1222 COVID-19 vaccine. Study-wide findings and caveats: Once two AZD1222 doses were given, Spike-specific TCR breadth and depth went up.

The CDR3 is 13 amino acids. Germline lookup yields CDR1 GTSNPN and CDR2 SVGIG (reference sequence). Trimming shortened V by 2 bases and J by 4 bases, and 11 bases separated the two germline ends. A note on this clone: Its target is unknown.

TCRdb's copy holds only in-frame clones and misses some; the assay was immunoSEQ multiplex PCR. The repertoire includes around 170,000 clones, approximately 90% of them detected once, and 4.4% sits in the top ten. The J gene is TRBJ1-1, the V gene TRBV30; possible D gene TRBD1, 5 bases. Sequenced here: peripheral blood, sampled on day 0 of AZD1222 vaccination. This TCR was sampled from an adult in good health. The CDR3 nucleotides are TGTGCCTGGAGTCCTATTGGGGGCACTGAAGCTTTCTTT. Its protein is CAWSPIGGTEAFF.